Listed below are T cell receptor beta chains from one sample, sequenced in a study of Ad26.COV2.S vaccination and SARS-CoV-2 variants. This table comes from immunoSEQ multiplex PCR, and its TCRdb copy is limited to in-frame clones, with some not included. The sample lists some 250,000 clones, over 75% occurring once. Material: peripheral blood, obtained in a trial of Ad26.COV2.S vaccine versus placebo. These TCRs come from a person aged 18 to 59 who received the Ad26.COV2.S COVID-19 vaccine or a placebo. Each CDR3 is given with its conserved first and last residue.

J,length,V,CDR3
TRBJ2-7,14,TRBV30,CAWSVHPLRDEQYF
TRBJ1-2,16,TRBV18,CASSQMRFTENYGYTF
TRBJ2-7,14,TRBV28,CASRPRGSSYEQYF
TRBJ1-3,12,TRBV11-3,CATLNSGNTIYF
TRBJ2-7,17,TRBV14,CASSQEKRLAGVHEQYF
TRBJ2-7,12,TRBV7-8,CASSRTSFEQYF
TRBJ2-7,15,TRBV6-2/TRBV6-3,CASSYPPNSGTPQYF
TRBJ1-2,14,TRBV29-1,CSVEAPGRPYGYTF
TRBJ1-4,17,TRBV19,CASTPLGGRGTNEKLFF
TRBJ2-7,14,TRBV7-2,CASSAIAGGGEQYF
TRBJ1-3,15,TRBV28,CASRTGDTSGNTIYF
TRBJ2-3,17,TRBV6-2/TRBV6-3,CASSYSRLAGFSDTQYF
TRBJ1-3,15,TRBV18,CASSPQGSSGNTIYF
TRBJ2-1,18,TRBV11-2,CASSLDPAAGAGEDEQFF
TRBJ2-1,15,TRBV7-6,CASSFGGSPYNEQFF
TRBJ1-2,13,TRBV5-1,CASSLKADYGYTF
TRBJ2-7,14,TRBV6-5,CASSSRGMRHEQYF
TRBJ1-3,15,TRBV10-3,CAISETGDAGNTIYF
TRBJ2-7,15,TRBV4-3,CASSQDLAVSYEQYF
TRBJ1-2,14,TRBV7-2,CASTPGGQSTGYTF
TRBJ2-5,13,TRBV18,CASSRVREETQYF
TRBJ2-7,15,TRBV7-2,CASSLAGVGYYEQYF
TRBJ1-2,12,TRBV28,CATSSGGYGYTF
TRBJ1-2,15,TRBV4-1,CASSPPTGANYGYTF
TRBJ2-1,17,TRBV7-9,CASSLVSGFGDNNEQFF
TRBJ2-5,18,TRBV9,CASSVSPTDRAWAETQYF
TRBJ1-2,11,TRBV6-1,CASSEIYGYTF
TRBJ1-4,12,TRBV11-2,CASSPGGEKLFF
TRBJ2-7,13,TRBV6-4,CASSAEMGYEQYF
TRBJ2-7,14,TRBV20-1,CSASIPGGSYEQYF
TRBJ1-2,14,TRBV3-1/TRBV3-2,CASSQGQVNYGYTF
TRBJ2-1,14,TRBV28,CASSFFREYNEQFF
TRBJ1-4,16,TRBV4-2,CASSHTKQSPLDGLFF
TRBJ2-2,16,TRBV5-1,CASSSPSGSVTGELFF
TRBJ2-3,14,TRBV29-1,CSVEKGVPTDTQYF
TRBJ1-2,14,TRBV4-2,CASSQDAGEYGYTF
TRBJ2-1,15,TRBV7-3,CASSLTGGIYNEQFF
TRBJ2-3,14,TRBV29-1,CSVAGLAGADTQYF
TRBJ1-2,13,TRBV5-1,CASSSTGNYGYTF
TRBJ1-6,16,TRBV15,CATSQPGQGYNSPLHF
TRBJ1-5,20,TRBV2,CASSEADDLFESQSNQPQHF
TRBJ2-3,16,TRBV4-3,CASSLGGGGVADTQYF
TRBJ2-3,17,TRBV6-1,CASSEAGGGPGTDTQYF
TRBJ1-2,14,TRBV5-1,CASNSGGGNYGYTF
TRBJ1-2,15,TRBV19,CASTPFIGGQGDYTF
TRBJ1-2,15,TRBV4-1,CASSQEPGFNYGYTF
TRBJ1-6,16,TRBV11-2,CASSLVRSSYNSPLHF
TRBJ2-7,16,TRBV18,CASSPDRQGTFREQYF
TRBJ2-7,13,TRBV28,CASTGGRGNEQYF
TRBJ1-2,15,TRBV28,CASTLRGGENYGYTF
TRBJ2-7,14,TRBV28,CASSLTEAPYEQYF
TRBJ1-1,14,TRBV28,CASSLRGPRTEAFF
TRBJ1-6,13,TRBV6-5,CASYGTGDSPLHF